One and the same sample provided the 29 T cell receptor beta chains below, sequenced in a study of spatial heterogeneity in lung cancer. Findings and caveats of the study: Tumor mutation counts were tracked by expanded intratumoral alpha and beta TCR counts.

Time point of the sample: sample taken at primary tumor resection. These receptors' targets are unknown. TCRdb reanalysed the 5' RACE reads using MiXCR and keeps one entry per CDR3 protein. This sample yields some 8,200 distinct CDR3 sequences, of which 5.5% to 7.5% are seen a single time; 8.5% to 9.5% belongs to the top ten. The source material was lung tumor tissue, sampled at surgery. The receptors derive from a male donor with early-stage non-small cell lung cancer.

This clonotype showed up many times. V is TRBV28 and J is TRBJ1-4; a weak D match, TRBD1 (5 bases). The V gene's germline CDR1 is MDHEN and CDR2 SYDVKM. Deletions cut 6 bases from V and 9 bases from J, with 11 bases between. The CDR3 spans 12 residues. CDR3 bases: TGTGCCAGCAGGGGACCCGGGAAAAAACTGTTTTTT. This gives the protein CASRGPGKKLFF.

This clonotype ranks as medium-sized (0.01 to 0.1%). The chain uses TRBV6-1 and TRBJ2-7; D possibly matches TRBD1 or TRBD2 (6 bases each). V was clipped by 10 bases and J by 7 bases, with 26 bases between them. Germline V gene lookup returns CDR1 MNHNS and CDR2 SASEGT. This CDR3 contains 15 residues. The CDR3 coding sequence is TGTGCCACCACGGGGGTGGGGGGCCGAATTTGGGAGCAGTACTTC. Its protein product is CATTGVGGRIWEQYF.

This clonotype was observed a few times. This chain joins TRBV7-9 and TRBJ1-1; D perhaps matches TRBD1 (5 bases). Germline values: CDR1 SEHNR, CDR2 FQNEAQ (reference sequence). The CDR3 has 12 amino acids. V lost 5 bases and J lost 10, with 14 bases in between. The CDR3 DNA follows: TGTGCCAGCAGCCAACCGGGGGGAGGAGCTTTCTTT. The encoded protein is CASSQPGGGAFF.

The V call is TRBV6-5, the J call TRBJ2-7; 12 bases are shared with TRBD2. Germline CDR1 is MNHEY and CDR2 is SVGAGI. This CDR3 has 15 residues. Unmatched junction bases numbered 10, after V lost 7 bases and J lost 6 bases. The CDR3 nucleotides are TGTGCCAGCACTAGTCTAGCGGGAGGGAGACGCGAGCAGTACTTC. Protein: CASTSLAGGRREQYF.

By sample share, this clonotype is medium-sized. The CDR3 region is CASSIDHTGGGGIGQPQHF. CDR3 DNA sequence: TGTGCCAGTAGTATAGACCACACGGGCGGAGGGGGAATTGGCCAGCCCCAGCATTTT. The V call is TRBV19, the J call TRBJ1-5; perhaps TRBD1 as D (6 bases). This CDR3 has 19 residues. Trimming removed 0 bases from V and 7 bases from J, with 25 bases in between. CDR1 and CDR2 from the germline V gene are LNHDA and SQIVND (reference sequence).

A few counts support this clonotype. A much larger clone sits a single nucleotide away, making a read error possible. This CDR3 reads CVSSRQGANYGYTF. In DNA, the CDR3 is TGCGTCAGCAGCCGACAGGGAGCTAACTATGGCTACACCTTC. The genes are TRBV5-1 and TRBJ1-2; 7 nucleotides align to TRBD1. The germline V gene has CDR1 SGHRS and CDR2 YFSETQ. The CDR3 extends over 14 amino acids.

With respect to this clonotype: This could be a read error, since a much larger clone is one nucleotide away. The chain has TRBV20-1 and TRBJ2-7; D is perhaps TRBD1 (5 bases). The CDR3 length is 11 residues. Germline values: CDR1 DFQATT, CDR2 SNEGSKA (reference sequence). CDR3: CSADGAGLPCF. CDR3 sequence (DNA): TGCAGTGCGGATGGGGCCGGTCTTCCGTGCTTC.

This clonotype is labeled as medium-sized (0.01 to 0.1%). The genes are TRBV5-1 and TRBJ2-7, with D tentatively TRBD2 (6 bases). This CDR3 has 15 residues. Germline loops: CDR1 SGHRS, CDR2 YFSETQ. V lost 0 bases and J lost 3, with 13 bases in between. CDR3 sequence: CASSLDGTALYEQYF. Written as DNA, the CDR3 is TGCGCCAGCAGCTTGGATGGGACTGCCCTCTACGAGCAGTACTTC. The whole variable domain, filled in from reference TRBV5-1 and TRBJ2-7, reads KAGVTQTPRYLIKTRGQQVTLSCSPISGHRSVSWYQQTPGQGLQFLFEYFSETQRNKGNFPGRFSGRQFSNSRSEMNVSTLELGDSALYLCASSLDGTALYEQYFGPGTRLTVT.

By share of the sample, this clonotype is medium-sized. This chain links TRBV29-1 with TRBJ1-5, with 7 bases aligning to TRBD1. The CDR3 runs 13 residues. V lost 5 bases and J lost 4; bases outside the gene matches: 5. Per the germline V gene, CDR1 is SQVTM and CDR2 is ANQGSEA. The DNA for the CDR3 is TGCAGCGTTCGGACAGGACTAAATCAGCCCCAGCATTTT. This gives the protein CSVRTGLNQPQHF.

This clonotype was seen at least ten times. This rearrangement joins TRBV5-1 to TRBJ1-2; D not resolved. Germline CDR1 is SGHRS and CDR2 is YFSETQ. V was trimmed by 0 bases and J by 5 bases, leaving 5 bases between them. The CDR3 is 12 residues long. The CDR3 is CASSLDGYGYTF. CDR3 nucleotides: TGCGCCAGCAGCTTGGACGGGTATGGCTACACCTTC.

By sample share, this clonotype is medium-sized (0.01 to 0.1%). V is TRBV7-2 and J is TRBJ2-7; D perhaps matches TRBD2 (5 bases). CDR1 SGHTA and CDR2 FQGNSA come from the germline V gene. The CDR3 contains 15 residues. V lost 0 bases and J lost 3, with 12 bases in between. Here the CDR3 reads CASSLASRGNYEQYF. The CDR3 DNA reads as TGTGCCAGCAGCTTAGCTAGTAGAGGGAACTACGAGCAGTACTTC.

This clonotype ranks as medium-sized. The CDR3 nucleotides are TGTGCCAGCAGTGAACCTCGGAGCTCTGGAAACACCATATATTTT. As protein: CASSEPRSSGNTIYF. V and J are TRBV6-1 and TRBJ1-3; D remains ambiguous. Trimming left V 2 bases short and J 0 bases short, with 8 bases between. CDR3 size: 15 residues. Germline V gene sequence: CDR1 MNHNS, CDR2 SASEGT.

This clonotype ranks as medium-sized (0.01 to 0.1%). V gene TRBV7-2 combines with J gene TRBJ2-3, with 7 bases matching TRBD2. The V segment lost 5 bases and the J segment 10 bases; nucleotides outside the gene matches: 6. Germline V gene lookup returns CDR1 SGHTA and CDR2 FQGNSA. The CDR3 totals 12 residues. The CDR3 loop is CASSPNGGSQYF. The CDR3 DNA reads TGTGCCAGCAGCCCCAACGGGGGGTCGCAGTATTTT.

By share, this clonotype ranks as medium-sized. The chain joins TRBV7-8 to TRBJ1-6; D is undetermined. CDR1 is SGHVS, CDR2 FQNEAQ, per germline. Between the trimmed V and J ends, which lost 6 bases and 6 bases, there was a span of 9 bases. The CDR3 runs 13 residues. CDR3 nucleotides: TGTGCCAGCAGGGTGGAGGGTAATTCACCCCTCCACTTT. It encodes CASRVEGNSPLHF. Filled out from reference TRBV7-8 and TRBJ1-6, the complete variable domain reads GAGVSQSPRYKVAKRGQDVALRCDPISGHVSLFWYQQALGQGPEFLTYFQNEAQLDKSGLPSDRFFAERPEGSVSTLKIQRTQQEDSAVYLCASRVEGNSPLHFGNGTRLTVT.

In this sample, this clonotype turned up a few times. The gene calls are TRBV4-1 and TRBJ2-7; D is undetermined. V was pared by 0 bases and J by 3 bases, with 9 bases between. The CDR3 runs to 14 residues. Germline CDR1 MGHRA, CDR2 YSYEKL. The CDR3 loop reads CASSQETAFYEQYF. The CDR3 nucleotides read TGCGCCAGCAGCCAAGAAACCGCCTTCTACGAGCAGTACTTC.

This clonotype is medium-sized (0.01 to 0.1%) within its sample. The chain is built from TRBV12-3 or TRBV12-4 and TRBJ2-2; D is unresolved. V was cut by 6 bases and J by 6 bases, with 11 bases left in between. There are 13 residues in the CDR3. CDR3 nucleotide sequence: TGTGCCAGCAGCCCACTTAGGGCCGGGGAGCTGTTTTTT. Protein sequence: CASSPLRAGELFF.

This clonotype has more than one count but fewer than ten. The chain recombines TRBV28 with TRBJ1-6; 9 positions agree with TRBD1. Unmatched junction bases numbered 7, after V lost 7 bases and J lost 9 bases. This CDR3 has 14 residues. Germline V gene sequence: CDR1 MDHEN, CDR2 SYDVKM. CDR3 residues: CASTHGTGSSPLHF. The CDR3 bases are TGTGCCAGCACCCATGGGACAGGGTCTTCACCCCTCCACTTT.

There are many counts of this clonotype. This chain connects TRBV5-1 to TRBJ2-7; D remains ambiguous. V was clipped by 0 bases and J by 2 bases, with 9 bases between them. The germline V gene encodes CDR1 SGHRS and CDR2 YFSETQ. The CDR3 spans 14 residues. The CDR3 DNA sequence: TGCGCCAGCAGCTTGGACGGCGGACCCTACGAGCAGTACTTC. Translated: CASSLDGGPYEQYF.

By share, this clonotype ranks as medium-sized. CDR3 coding DNA: TGTGCCAGCAGCCAAGCGGGAGGCTGGGAGACCCAGTACTTC. This sequence encodes CASSQAGGWETQYF. This chain joins TRBV7-9 and TRBJ2-5; TRBD2 matches at 9 bases. The germline CDR1 and CDR2 sequences are SEHNR and FQNEAQ (reference sequence). CDR3 size: 14 residues. Losses at the gene ends were 5 bases for V and 5 bases for J; bases not matched to a gene: 6.

By its share, this clonotype is medium-sized. V and J are TRBV6-6 and TRBJ2-6, with D maybe TRBD2 (5 bases). The CDR3 is 15 amino acids. CDR1 and CDR2 from the germline V gene are MNHNY and SVGAGI (reference sequence). The V end was cut by 0 bases, the J end by 6 bases, with 9 bases between. The CDR3 loop reads CASSYSTGVANVLTF. CDR3 DNA: TGTGCCAGCAGTTACTCGACCGGGGTGGCCAACGTCCTGACTTTC.

This clonotype was recorded at least ten times. The germline gene is not matched at one end of the junction; a read error may be the cause. This rearrangement joins TRBV6-6 to TRBJ1-6, with 9 positions matching TRBD1. In germline, CDR1 is MNHNY, CDR2 SVGAGI (reference sequence). There are 14 residues in the CDR3. The CDR3 sequence is CVSSYKDRGSPLHF. CDR3 coding DNA: TGTGTCAGCAGTTACAAGGACAGGGGCTCACCCCTCCACTTT.

This clonotype is medium-sized (0.01 to 0.1%) by share. The J gene is TRBJ1-1, the V gene TRBV7-2; D uncertain. The V gene's germline CDR1 is SGHTA and CDR2 FQGNSA. The CDR3 contains 13 residues. The V end was cut by 5 bases, the J end by 1 base, with 8 bases between. CDR3 sequence reads: CASSPRKNTEAFF. CDR3 DNA sequence: TGTGCCAGCAGCCCACGGAAGAACACTGAAGCTTTCTTT.

This clonotype was counted at least ten times. The chain carries TRBV6-6 and TRBJ2-7, with 14 bases that match TRBD2. Germline V gene sequence: CDR1 MNHNY, CDR2 SVGAGI (reference sequence). The CDR3 contains 16 residues. J was trimmed by 0 bases and V by 5 bases; bases with no gene match: 3. CDR3 region: CASSGTSGGRSYEQYF. In DNA form, the CDR3 reads TGTGCCAGCAGTGGGACTAGCGGGGGCCGCTCCTACGAGCAGTACTTC.

This clonotype came up many times. This rearrangement joins TRBV24-1 to TRBJ2-3; D remains ambiguous. V lost 4 bases and J lost 4, with 11 bases in between. CDR1 is KGHDR, CDR2 SFDVKD, per germline. The CDR3 is 14 residues long. CDR3 sequence: CATSDTGRSDTQYF. CDR3 DNA sequence: TGTGCCACCAGTGACACCGGACGGTCAGATACGCAGTATTTT.

The chain combines TRBV6-5 with TRBJ2-7, with 8 positions matching TRBD1. CDR1 is MNHEY and CDR2 is SVGAGI in the germline V gene. The V gene end was trimmed by 1 base and the J gene end by 3 bases; junction bases not matched to a gene: 5. CDR3 length: 15 amino acids. In nucleotides, the CDR3 is TGTGCCAGCAGTTACTTCGGACAGGGAGTCTACGAGCAGTACTTC. This gives the protein CASSYFGQGVYEQYF.

V is TRBV11-3 and J is TRBJ2-4; D gene uncertain. The V and J ends lost 5 bases and 1 base respectively, with 9 bases between them. The CDR3 runs to 14 residues. Germline-derived CDR1 and CDR2 are SGHNT and YENEEA. The CDR3 DNA reads as TGTGCCAGCAGCCTAATGGGGGCCAAAAACATTCAGTACTTC. This gives the protein CASSLMGAKNIQYF.

This clonotype ranks as medium-sized. The chain couples TRBV7-2 to TRBJ1-4, with 7 bases aligning to TRBD1. The ends lost 1 base at V and 4 bases at J; junction bases unmatched: 3. Germline CDR1 reads SGHTA; CDR2 reads FQGNSA. This CDR3 region has 15 residues. CDR3 protein: CASSLVRGSNEKLFF. Written as DNA, the CDR3 is TGTGCCAGCAGCTTAGTCAGGGGGAGTAATGAAAAACTGTTTTTT. The full variable domain, completed using reference TRBV7-2 and TRBJ1-4, is GAGVSQSPSNKVTEKGKDVELRCDPISGHTALYWYRQSLGQGLEFLIYFQGNSAPDKSGLPSDRFSAERTGGSVSTLTIQRTQQEDSAVYLCASSLVRGSNEKLFFGSGTQLSVL.

This clonotype counts as medium-sized. This chain connects TRBV28 to TRBJ2-1, with TRBD1 identical over 9 bases. Unmatched junction bases numbered 12, after V lost 8 bases and J lost 7 bases. This CDR3 contains 15 residues. The germline V gene has CDR1 MDHEN and CDR2 SYDVKM. CDR3 DNA sequence: TGTGCCAGCCATCTGGGGGGACAGGGAGGTAATGAGCAGTTCTTC. Translating gives CASHLGGQGGNEQFF.

This clonotype was seen repeatedly, ten times or more. The J gene is TRBJ1-1, the V gene TRBV19, with D uncertain. Germline V gene lookup returns CDR1 LNHDA and CDR2 SQIVND (reference sequence). Trimming cost V 2 bases and J 5 bases, with 12 bases left between them. This CDR3 has 14 amino acids. The CDR3 reads CASSIKGFNTEAFF. The CDR3 nucleotides are TGTGCCAGTAGTATAAAGGGATTTAATACTGAAGCTTTCTTT.